Below, 15 T cell receptor beta chains from the same sample are listed, as sequenced in a study of tissue T cells after allogeneic stem cell transplantation. This table comes from immunoSEQ multiplex PCR, and its TCRdb copy is limited to in-frame clones, with some not included. This sample has 25,000 to 35,000 clones; about 85% occur once, and the top ten carry less than 4.5%. Sequences were derived from blood, sampled before transplantation. These receptors all stem from a woman aged 18 to 49 who later had graft-versus-host disease after an allogeneic stem cell transplant.

This rearrangement joins TRBV2 to TRBJ2-3, with D possibly being TRBD1 (5 bases). V gave up 4 bases and J gave up 5 bases, with 13 bases separating them. This CDR3 has 14 amino acids. Per germline, CDR1 SNHLY and CDR2 FYNNEI. CDR3 bases: TGTGCCAGCAGTGTTTTCAGGGATCAAGATACGCAGTATTTT. The encoded protein is CASSVFRDQDTQYF.

This clone was found once. CDR3 loop: CASSLRQGPYGYTF. The CDR3 DNA is TGTGCCAGCAGTCTGAGACAGGGACCCTATGGCTACACCTTC. V usage is TRBV27 and J usage is TRBJ1-2; 7 nucleotides match TRBD1. J lost 4 bases, V lost 5 bases, and 7 bases had no gene match. Germline lookup yields CDR1 MNHEY and CDR2 SMNVEV (reference sequence). The CDR3 totals 14 residues.

The CDR3 nucleotides are TGTGCCAGCAGCTCCCATATTTATGGGAAGGATGGCTACACCTTC. Protein: CASSSHIYGKDGYTF. The chain employs TRBV7-6 and TRBJ1-2; no clear D gene. V shed 4 bases and J shed 6 bases, with 18 bases lying between them. The CDR3 loop spans 15 amino acids. Per germline, CDR1 SGHVS and CDR2 FNYEAQ.

J is TRBJ2-2 and V is TRBV9, with D uncertain. Trimming stripped 0 bases from V and 3 bases from J, with 6 bases between. The CDR3 is made up of 14 amino acids. In germline, CDR1 is SGDLS, CDR2 YYNGEE. CDR3 in DNA: TGTGCCAGCAGCGTAGGCCTTGACACCGGGGAGCTGTTTTTT. This codes for CASSVGLDTGELFF.

This clone showed up just once. At the DNA level, this CDR3 is encoded by other sequences in the same sample as well. This rearrangement joins TRBV5-1 to TRBJ2-2; TRBD1 is a possible D gene (6 bases). The CDR3 has 15 residues. V was pared by 3 bases and J by 1 base, with 10 bases between. Germline loops: CDR1 SGHRS, CDR2 YFSETQ. The CDR3: CASSSGQLNTGELFF. DNA for the CDR3: TGCGCCAGCAGCTCCGGACAGCTGAACACCGGGGAGCTGTTTTTT.

The V gene is TRBV7-2, the J gene TRBJ2-1, with 7 bases that match TRBD1. This CDR3 comprises 15 residues. J gave up 3 bases and V 0 bases, and 2 bases lay outside the gene matches. Germline V gene data show CDR1 as SGHTA and CDR2 as FQGNSA. CDR3 sequence: CASSLAPGGYNEQFF. The CDR3 DNA reads as TGTGCCAGCAGCTTAGCGCCAGGGGGCTACAATGAGCAGTTCTTC. The full variable domain, its missing parts supplied by reference TRBV7-2 and TRBJ2-1, is GAGVSQSPSNKVTEKGKDVELRCDPISGHTALYWYRQSLGQGLEFLIYFQGNSAPDKSGLPSDRFSAERTGGSVSTLTIQRTQQEDSAVYLCASSLAPGGYNEQFFGPGTRLTVL.

The rearrangement joins TRBV19 to TRBJ2-1; 7 nucleotides line up with TRBD1. This CDR3 contains 14 residues. V dropped 6 bases and J dropped 9; count of bases not matched to a gene: 11. Germline V gene data show CDR1 as LNHDA and CDR2 as SQIVND (reference sequence). The CDR3 reads CASRPDRVGSEQFF. DNA for the CDR3: TGTGCCAGTAGACCCGACAGGGTAGGGAGTGAGCAGTTCTTC.

The chain employs TRBV6-2 or TRBV6-3 and TRBJ2-5; 7 nucleotides line up with TRBD2. Germline CDR1 reads MNHEY; CDR2 reads SVGEGT. This CDR3 region has 17 residues. V was pared by 5 bases and J by 5 bases, with 17 bases of the junction left unmatched. The CDR3 spells CASSEGLAAAARETQYF. DNA for the CDR3: TGTGCCAGCAGTGAGGGCCTAGCGGCAGCCGCCCGGGAGACCCAGTACTTC.

The J gene is TRBJ2-1, the V gene TRBV2; TRBD2 matches 14 bases. CDR3 length equals 16 residues. CDR1 and CDR2 (germline): SNHLY, FYNNEI. Germline trimming cut 3 bases from V and 6 bases from J; bases unmatched to any gene: 4. In nucleotides, the CDR3 is TGTGCCAGCAGTGAGGGACTAGCGGGAGCGGTCAATGAGCAGTTCTTC. Translating gives CASSEGLAGAVNEQFF.

This clone was seen only a few times. This chain connects TRBV30 to TRBJ1-2, with D maybe TRBD1 (5 bases). The CDR3 totals 15 residues. Germline V lookup: CDR1 GTSNPN, CDR2 SVGIG (reference sequence). V lost 2 bases and J lost 2, with 15 bases in between. CDR3 amino acids: CAWSMGRTANYGYTF. CDR3 sequence (DNA): TGTGCCTGGAGTATGGGACGGACTGCAAACTATGGCTACACCTTC.

The genes are TRBV19 and TRBJ1-6, with unresolved D. Germline loops: CDR1 LNHDA, CDR2 SQIVND (reference sequence). Trimming cost V 3 bases and J 7 bases, with 13 bases left between them. This CDR3 has 15 residues. In DNA form, the CDR3 reads TGTGCCAGTAGTATTGAAGGACGGCTAAATTCACCCCTCCACTTT. This translates into CASSIEGRLNSPLHF. Drawing the rest from reference TRBV19 and TRBJ1-6, the complete variable domain is DGGITQSPKYLFRKEGQNVTLSCEQNLNHDAMYWYRQDPGQGLRLIYYSQIVNDFQKGDIAEGYSVSREKKESFPLTVTSAQKNPTAFYLCASSIEGRLNSPLHFGNGTRLTVT.

V gene TRBV7-2 combines with J gene TRBJ2-7, with a possible D match to TRBD1 (5 bases). V shed 4 bases and J shed 5 bases, with 21 bases lying between them. Germline CDR1 is SGHTA and CDR2 is FQGNSA. The CDR3 loop spans 16 amino acids. CDR3 sequence: CASSSTPRQNTHEQYF. The CDR3 DNA reads as TGTGCCAGCAGCTCGACCCCGCGACAGAATACCCACGAGCAGTACTTC.

The chain has TRBV30 and TRBJ2-3; perhaps TRBD2 as D (6 bases). Trimming took off 0 bases at V and 5 bases at J, with 15 bases between the two ends. The CDR3 has 15 amino acids. CDR1 GTSNPN and CDR2 SVGIG come from the germline V gene (reference sequence). CDR3 DNA: TGTGCCTGGAGTGTACGATCTTTCGGGGGAGATACGCAGTATTTT. Amino acid sequence: CAWSVRSFGGDTQYF.

The chain links TRBV2 to TRBJ2-1; D is unresolved. V lost 2 bases, J lost 7 bases, and 15 bases lay in between. Germline V gene data show CDR1 as SNHLY and CDR2 as FYNNEI. The CDR3 extends over 15 amino acids. The CDR3 reads CASSELAAWDNEQFF. CDR3 sequence (DNA): TGTGCCAGCAGTGAACTGGCGGCGTGGGATAATGAGCAGTTCTTC.

The CDR3 spells CASSVLGGRDEQYF. The CDR3 coding sequence is TGTGCCAGCAGTGTCCTGGGGGGGCGGGACGAGCAGTACTTC. The chain has TRBV25-1 and TRBJ2-7; D possibly corresponds to TRBD2 (7 bases). CDR1 and CDR2 (germline): MGHDK, SYGVNS. V shed 4 bases and J shed 5 bases, with 15 bases lying between them. The CDR3 consists of 14 residues.